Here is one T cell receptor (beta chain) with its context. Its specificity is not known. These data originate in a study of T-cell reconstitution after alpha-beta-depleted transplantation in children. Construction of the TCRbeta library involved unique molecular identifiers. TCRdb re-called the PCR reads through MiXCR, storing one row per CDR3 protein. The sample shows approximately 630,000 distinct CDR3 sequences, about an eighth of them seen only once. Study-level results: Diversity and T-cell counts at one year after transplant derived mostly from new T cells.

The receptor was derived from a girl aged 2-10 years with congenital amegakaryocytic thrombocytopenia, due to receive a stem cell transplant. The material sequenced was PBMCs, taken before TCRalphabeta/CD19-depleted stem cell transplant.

CDR3 in amino acids: CASSPRSGGSSYEQYF. CDR3 nucleotide sequence: TGTGCCAGCTCACCACGATCGGGGGGTTCCTCCTACGAGCAGTACTTC. The chain combines TRBV18 with TRBJ2-7; the match to TRBD2 covers 7 bases. This CDR3 has 16 amino acids. Looked up from germline, CDR1 is KGHSH and CDR2 is LQKENI. V gave up 1 base and J gave up 0 bases; unmatched junction bases: 6. Full variable domain (outside the CDR3, taken from reference TRBV18 and TRBJ2-7): NAGVMQNPRHLVRRRGQEARLRCSPMKGHSHVYWYRQLPEEGLKFMVYLQKENIIDESGMPKERFSAEFPKEGPSILRIQQVVRGDSAAYFCASSPRSGGSSYEQYFGPGTRLTVT.